This entry lists 13 T cell receptor beta chains sequenced from one sample in a study of T cell responses to AZD1222 COVID-19 vaccine (dated by TCRdb to 2020 to 2022). Taken with the paper, the label for time point translates to: baseline before first vaccination. Library generation was performed with the immunoSEQ multiplex PCR assay. Here the immuneACCESS table is served through TCRdb, limited to in-frame sequences with V and J called. Missing clones are a known gap in these copies; in checked studies unresolved V genes cover under half, and the rest lacks a known reason. The sample has 150,000 to 180,000 clones on record, 88% of them singletons. Of the sample, around 3% falls within the top ten clones. This specimen was peripheral blood, taken on day 0 of AZD1222 vaccination. The receptor set was obtained from an adult in good health.

This clone came up a few times. The chain uses TRBV6-5 and TRBJ2-3; D unclear. Trimming stripped 8 bases from V and 1 base from J, with 10 bases between. The CDR3 is 13 residues long. Germline V gene data show CDR1 as MNHEY and CDR2 as SVGAGI. The CDR3 region is CASSADRTDTQYF. The CDR3 nucleotides read TGTGCCAGCTCGGCAGACCGCACAGATACGCAGTATTTT.

V and J are TRBV10-3 and TRBJ2-6; a weak D match, TRBD1 (5 bases). The CDR3 is 16 residues long. Deletions cut 3 bases from V and 2 bases from J, with 11 bases between. CDR1 is ENHRY and CDR2 is SYGVKD in the germline V gene. CDR3 sequence reads: CAISESDSAGANVLTF. In DNA form, the CDR3 reads TGTGCCATCAGTGAAAGTGACAGCGCTGGGGCCAACGTCCTGACTTTC.

Turning to this clone: Other DNA sequences in this sample translate to the same CDR3. This rearrangement joins TRBV10-2 to TRBJ2-1; D is unclear. With 1 base removed from V and 4 bases from J, the gap between germline ends came to 2 bases. Germline V CDR1 and CDR2: WSHSY, SAAADI. There are 12 residues in the CDR3. The CDR3 coding sequence is TGCGCCAGCAGTGAGTTATACAATGAGCAGTTCTTC. Protein sequence: CASSELYNEQFF.

A single count supports this clone. The chain uses TRBV6-5 and TRBJ1-6, with TRBD1 as a possible D gene (5 bases). The CDR3 totals 15 residues. V dropped 2 bases and J dropped 7 bases, with 12 bases sitting between them. Looked up from germline, CDR1 is MNHEY and CDR2 is SVGAGI. The CDR3 nucleotides are TGTGCCAGCAGTTACCAGGACACCAGAAATTCACCCCTCCACTTT. It is translated as CASSYQDTRNSPLHF.

The rearrangement links TRBV6-1 to TRBJ1-1; D gene ambiguous. The CDR3 loop spans 17 amino acids. Germline CDR1 reads MNHNS; CDR2 reads SASEGT. V was pared by 0 bases and J by 1 base, with 15 bases between. DNA for the CDR3: TGTGCCAGCAGTGAAGCGGTGTATAAGGGAGGGAACACTGAAGCTTTCTTT. Its translation: CASSEAVYKGGNTEAFF.

There are a few counts of this clone. The J gene is TRBJ2-5, the V gene TRBV5-6, with TRBD2 identical over 13 bases. CDR1 and CDR2 (germline): SGHDT, YYEEEE. The CDR3 contains 18 residues. V was pared by 2 bases and J by 4 bases, with 11 bases of the junction left unmatched. CDR3 in DNA: TGTGCCAGCAGCTTATCATTACTAGCGGGGGGGTATGGAGAGACCCAGTACTTC. This translates into CASSLSLLAGGYGETQYF.

The chain is built from TRBV5-4 and TRBJ2-2, with D unresolved. The CDR3 is made up of 14 amino acids. Germline CDR1 and CDR2: SGHNT and YYREEE (reference sequence). With 2 bases removed from V and 8 bases from J, the gap between germline ends came to 13 bases. The DNA of the CDR3 is TGTGCCAGCAGCTTCCACGGCTCCCCGGGGGAGCTGTTTTTT. Residues: CASSFHGSPGELFF.

CDR3 sequence reads: CASSLGSPTGELFF. The CDR3 coding sequence is TGCGCCAGCAGCTTGGGTTCTCCCACCGGGGAGCTGTTTTTT. The chain has TRBV5-1 and TRBJ2-2; D uncertain. This CDR3 has 14 residues. The germline V and J ends were trimmed by 0 bases and 4 bases, with 7 bases remaining between them. The germline V gene has CDR1 SGHRS and CDR2 YFSETQ.

The V gene is TRBV7-2, the J gene TRBJ2-1; D is uncertain. The CDR3 covers 13 residues. The V gene lost 5 bases and the J gene lost 8 bases, with 13 bases spanning the gap. Germline CDR1 reads SGHTA; CDR2 reads FQGNSA. CDR3 sequence: CASSIQVFDEQFF. The CDR3 nucleotides are TGTGCCAGCAGCATCCAGGTATTCGATGAGCAGTTCTTC. The complete variable domain, with remaining parts taken from reference TRBV7-2 and TRBJ2-1, reads GAGVSQSPSNKVTEKGKDVELRCDPISGHTALYWYRQSLGQGLEFLIYFQGNSAPDKSGLPSDRFSAERTGGSVSTLTIQRTQQEDSAVYLCASSIQVFDEQFFGPGTRLTVL.

The chain recombines TRBV5-1 with TRBJ2-1; the D is unclear. The CDR3 is made up of 15 amino acids. Germline-derived CDR1 and CDR2 are SGHRS and YFSETQ. V shed 0 bases and J shed 7 bases, with 14 bases lying between them. CDR3 nucleotide sequence: TGCGCCAGCAGCTTGGCCAGCAGGCCCGGGAATGAGCAGTTCTTC. Protein sequence: CASSLASRPGNEQFF.

The CDR3 region is CASSTSTAGLTDTQYF. The DNA of the CDR3 is TGCGCCAGCAGCACGAGCACGGCGGGGCTCACAGATACGCAGTATTTT. The chain combines TRBV4-1 with TRBJ2-3, with D perhaps matching TRBD2 (6 bases). The CDR3 has 16 amino acids. V was trimmed by 5 bases and J by 2 bases, leaving 17 bases between them. The germline V gene has CDR1 MGHRA and CDR2 YSYEKL.

The CDR3 DNA follows: TGTGCCAGCAGCTCAGGGGGCTCCAGTAGTACGCAGTATTTT. This gives the protein CASSSGGSSSTQYF. This chain links TRBV7-8 with TRBJ2-3, with TRBD1 matching 8 bases. The CDR3 length is 14 residues. J lost 8 bases, V lost 4 bases, and 8 bases had no gene match. Looked up from germline, CDR1 is SGHVS and CDR2 is FQNEAQ.

The chain joins TRBV5-1 to TRBJ1-2; TRBD1 might be the D (5 bases). The CDR3 totals 12 residues. Trimming stripped 3 bases from V and 8 bases from J, with 11 bases between. Germline loops: CDR1 SGHRS, CDR2 YFSETQ. CDR3 in amino acids: CASSSQGDGYTF. CDR3 coding DNA: TGCGCCAGCAGCTCGCAGGGTGACGGCTACACCTTC. Looking up the rest from reference TRBV5-1 and TRBJ1-2 gives the full variable domain: KAGVTQTPRYLIKTRGQQVTLSCSPISGHRSVSWYQQTPGQGLQFLFEYFSETQRNKGNFPGRFSGRQFSNSRSEMNVSTLELGDSALYLCASSSQGDGYTFGSGTRLTVV.